This T cell receptor beta chain was identified during a study of radiation and T cells in renal cell carcinoma. Germline loops: CDR1 SGHRS, CDR2 YFSETQ. V lost 4 bases and J lost 2; bases outside the gene matches: 9. This CDR3 is 15 amino acids long. This clone showed up just once. Time point meaning: blood 4 weeks post-SBRT, at nephrectomy. Treatment in this sample: 15 Gy SBRT to primary tumor, nephrectomy 4 weeks later. Produced via immunoSEQ multiplex PCR; TCRdb's table is partial and in-frame only. The data contain around 140,000 clones, 86% of them singletons. This material consisted of blood, taken from a patient whose treatment included radiotherapy and nephrectomy. The V and J genes are TRBV5-1 and TRBJ2-7; 7 bases align to TRBD2. The clonotype comes from a woman aged 45-65 years with renal cell carcinoma. The chain's CDR3 is CASSIRLAQPYEQYF. The CDR3 bases are TGCGCCAGCAGCATCCGACTAGCTCAACCCTACGAGCAGTACTTC.